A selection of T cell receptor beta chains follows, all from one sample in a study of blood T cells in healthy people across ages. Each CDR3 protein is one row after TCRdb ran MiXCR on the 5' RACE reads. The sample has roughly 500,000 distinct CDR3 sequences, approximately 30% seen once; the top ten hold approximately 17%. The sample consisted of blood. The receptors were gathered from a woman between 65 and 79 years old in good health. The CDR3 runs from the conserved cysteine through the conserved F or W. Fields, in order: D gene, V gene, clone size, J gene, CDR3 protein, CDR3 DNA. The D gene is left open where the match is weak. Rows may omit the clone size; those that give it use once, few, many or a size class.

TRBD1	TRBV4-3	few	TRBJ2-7	CASSQVGTGPEQYF	TGCGCCAGCAGCCAAGTCGGGACAGGGCCCGAGCAGTACTTC
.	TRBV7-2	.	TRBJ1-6	CASSLAGSNSPLHF	TGTGCCAGCAGCTTAGCCGGCAGTAATTCACCCCTCCACTTT
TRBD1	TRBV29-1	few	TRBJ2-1	CSAGQVYNEQFF	TGCAGCGCTGGACAGGTCTACAATGAGCAGTTCTTC
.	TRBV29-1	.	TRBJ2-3	CSVVPYQTDTQYF	TGCAGCGTTGTACCCTACCAAACAGATACGCAGTATTTT
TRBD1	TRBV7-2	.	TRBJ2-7	CASSLIRDRGPYEQYF	TGTGCCAGCAGCTTGATCCGGGACAGGGGTCCCTACGAGCAGTACTTC
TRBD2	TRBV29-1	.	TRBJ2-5	CSIGLLGREETQYF	TGCAGCATCGGCCTATTAGGGAGGGAAGAGACCCAGTACTTC
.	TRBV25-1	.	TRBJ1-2	CASSAEIYGYTF	TGTGCCAGCAGTGCAGAGATCTATGGCTACACCTTC
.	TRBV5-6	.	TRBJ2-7	CASSRGTVGGLYEQYF	TGTGCCAGCAGCCGGGGGACGGTGGGGGGTCTCTACGAGCAGTACTTC
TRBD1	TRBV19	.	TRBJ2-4	CASSDRDREYF	TGTGCCAGTAGTGACCGGGACAGGGAGTACTTC
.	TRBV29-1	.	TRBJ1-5	CSARGFGNQPQHF	TGCAGCGCCAGGGGTTTTGGCAATCAGCCCCAGCATTTT
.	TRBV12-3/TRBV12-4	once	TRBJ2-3	CASSLRFQSTDTQYF	TGTGCCAGCAGTTTGAGATTCCAGAGCACAGATACGCAGTATTTT
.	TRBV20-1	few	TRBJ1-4	CSALQREDEKLFF	TGCAGTGCTCTACAAAGGGAAGATGAAAAACTGTTTTTT
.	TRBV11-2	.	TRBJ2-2	CASSLYRVETGELFF	TGTGCCAGCAGCTTGTACAGGGTAGAGACCGGGGAGCTGTTTTTT
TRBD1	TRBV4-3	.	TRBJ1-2	CASSQDLVGQGRRDGYTF	TGCGCCAGCAGCCAAGATTTGGTCGGACAGGGGCGAAGAGATGGCTACACCTTC
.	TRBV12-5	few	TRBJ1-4	CASGLPEGNEKLFF	TGTGCTAGTGGCCTCCCGGAGGGGAATGAAAAACTGTTTTTT
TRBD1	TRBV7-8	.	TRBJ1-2	CASSLGARTGFVYGYTF	TGTGCCAGCAGCTTAGGGGCTAGGACAGGGTTTGTCTATGGCTACACCTTC
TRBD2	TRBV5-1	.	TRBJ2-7	CASSLVVTSESYEQYF	TGCGCCAGCAGCTTGGTCGTTACTAGCGAGTCCTACGAGCAGTACTTC
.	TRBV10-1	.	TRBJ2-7	CASSEKAGASEQYF	TGCGCCAGCAGTGAGAAGGCGGGCGCGAGCGAGCAGTACTTC
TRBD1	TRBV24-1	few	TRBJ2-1	CATSDLQTGGNNEQFF	TGTGCCACCAGTGATTTGCAGACAGGGGGTAACAATGAGCAGTTCTTC
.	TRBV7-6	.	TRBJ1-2	CASSSGSYGYTF	TGTGCCAGCAGCTCCGGAAGCTATGGCTACACCTTC
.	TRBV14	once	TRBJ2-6	CASSRLVSGANVLTF	TGTGCCAGCAGCCGACTGGTCTCTGGGGCCAACGTCCTGACTTTC
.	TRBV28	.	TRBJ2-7	CASSFSPGLGEQYF	TGTGCCAGCAGTTTTTCGCCAGGACTGGGGGAGCAGTACTTC
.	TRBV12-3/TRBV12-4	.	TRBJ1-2	CASSLSSSPHYGYTF	TGTGCCAGCAGTTTGAGCAGCAGCCCTCACTATGGCTACACCTTC
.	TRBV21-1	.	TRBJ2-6	CASSTQGTGVTGANVLTF	TGTGCCAGCAGCACACAGGGGACAGGGGTAACTGGGGCCAACGTCCTGACTTTC
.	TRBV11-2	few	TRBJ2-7	CASSLFGSYEQYF	TGTGCCAGCAGCTTATTCGGATCCTACGAGCAGTACTTC
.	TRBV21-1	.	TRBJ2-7	CASSPPTGTGPYEQYF	TGTGCCAGCAGCCCACCAACCGGGACAGGACCTTACGAGCAGTACTTC
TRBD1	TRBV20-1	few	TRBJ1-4	CSATPRGRGNEKLFF	TGCAGTGCTACCCCCAGGGGGCGTGGTAATGAAAAACTGTTTTTT
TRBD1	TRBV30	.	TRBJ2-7	CAWNRGLTPYEQYF	TGTGCCTGGAACAGGGGGCTCACGCCCTACGAGCAGTACTTC
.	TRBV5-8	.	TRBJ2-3	CASIPGLYTDTQYF	TGTGCCAGCATCCCGGGACTTTACACAGATACGCAGTATTTT
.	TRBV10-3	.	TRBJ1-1	CAIRGQRTMNTEAFF	TGTGCCATCAGAGGACAGCGAACCATGAACACTGAAGCTTTCTTT
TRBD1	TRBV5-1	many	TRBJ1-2	CASSLTISGQAHYGYTF	TGCGCCAGCAGCTTGACAATTTCAGGACAGGCGCACTATGGCTACACCTTC
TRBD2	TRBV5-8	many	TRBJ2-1	CASRVAGETKGPTSVNEQFF	TGTGCCAGCAGGGTAGCGGGGGAGACAAAAGGGCCCACAAGTGTGAATGAGCAGTTCTTC
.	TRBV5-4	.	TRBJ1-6	CACSLGQAQWPLHF	TGTGCCTGCAGCTTGGGGCAGGCCCAATGGCCCCTCCACTTT
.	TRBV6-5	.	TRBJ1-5	CASSKIDSSNQPQHF	TGTGCCAGCAGTAAGATCGACAGTAGCAATCAGCCCCAGCATTTT
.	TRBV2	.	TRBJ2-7	CASKKGRSSSEQYF	TGTGCCAGCAAAAAGGGGCGGTCGTCCTCCGAGCAGTACTTC
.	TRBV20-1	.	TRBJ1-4	CSAPLPGIEKLFF	TGCAGTGCCCCTCTTCCCGGTATCGAAAAACTGTTTTTT
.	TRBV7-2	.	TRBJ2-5	CANSFRETQYF	TGTGCCAACAGCTTTCGCGAGACCCAGTACTTC
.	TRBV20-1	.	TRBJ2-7	CSARTGAYEQYF	TGCAGTGCTAGGACGGGGGCCTACGAGCAGTACTTC
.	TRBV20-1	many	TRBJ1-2	CSARQGSTNYGYTF	TGCAGTGCTAGACAGGGATCCACTAACTATGGCTACACCTTC
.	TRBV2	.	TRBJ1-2	CASSISRGSNYGYTF	TGTGCCAGCTCGATTAGCAGGGGTTCTAACTATGGCTACACCTTC